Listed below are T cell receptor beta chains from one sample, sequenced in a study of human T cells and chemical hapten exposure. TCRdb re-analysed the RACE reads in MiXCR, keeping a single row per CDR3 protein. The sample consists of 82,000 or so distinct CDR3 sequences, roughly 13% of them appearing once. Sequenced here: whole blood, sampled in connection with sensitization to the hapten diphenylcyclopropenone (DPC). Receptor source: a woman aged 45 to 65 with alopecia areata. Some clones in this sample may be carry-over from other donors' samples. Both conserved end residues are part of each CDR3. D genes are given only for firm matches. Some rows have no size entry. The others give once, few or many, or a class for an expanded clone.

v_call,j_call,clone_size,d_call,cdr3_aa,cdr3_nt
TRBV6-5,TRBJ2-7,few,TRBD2,CASSPGTSGSLFPYEQYF,TGTGCCAGCAGTCCAGGGACTAGCGGGAGTCTTTTCCCCTACGAGCAGTACTTC
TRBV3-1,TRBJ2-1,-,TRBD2,CASSQDILAGYNEQFF,TGTGCCAGCAGCCAAGACATACTAGCGGGATACAATGAGCAGTTCTTC
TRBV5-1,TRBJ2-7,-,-,CASSLGPSPSYEQYF,TGCGCCAGCAGCTTGGGACCCTCGCCCTCCTACGAGCAGTACTTC
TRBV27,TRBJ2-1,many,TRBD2,CASSTLAGGRLTYNEQFF,TGTGCCAGCAGTACCCTAGCGGGAGGGCGGTTAACCTACAATGAGCAGTTCTTC
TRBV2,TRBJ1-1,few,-,CASSFSPAGTEAFF,TGTGCCAGCTCGTTTAGTCCCGCCGGGACTGAAGCTTTCTTT
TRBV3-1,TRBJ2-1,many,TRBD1,CASSQGQGGRFF,TGTGCCAGCAGCCAAGGACAGGGGGGTCGGTTCTTC
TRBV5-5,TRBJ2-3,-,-,CASSLSGPPDTQYF,TGTGCCAGCAGCTTGAGTGGACCCCCCGATACGCAGTATTTT
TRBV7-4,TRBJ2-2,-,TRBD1,CASSLCYRGITGVLFF,TGTGCCAGCAGCTTATGCTACAGGGGTATCACCGGGGTGCTGTTTTTT
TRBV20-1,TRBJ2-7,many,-,CSAPMTGIYEQYF,TGCAGTGCTCCAATGACGGGAATCTACGAGCAGTACTTC
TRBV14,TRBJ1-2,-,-,CASSQAEGANYGYTF,TGTGCCAGCAGCCAAGCGGAGGGAGCTAACTATGGCTACACCTTC
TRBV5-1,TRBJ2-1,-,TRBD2,CASSKIAGTIDNEQFF,TGCGCCAGCAGTAAGATCGCCGGGACTATAGACAATGAGCAGTTCTTC
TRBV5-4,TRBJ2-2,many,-,CASSLVPGELFF,TGTGCCAGCAGCTTGGTTCCCGGGGAGCTGTTTTTT
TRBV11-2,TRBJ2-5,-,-,CASSPSTSSDQETQYF,TGTGCCAGCAGCCCGTCCACTAGCAGCGACCAAGAGACCCAGTACTTC
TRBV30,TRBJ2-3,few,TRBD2,CAWSGLAGRADTQYF,TGTGCCTGGTCGGGACTAGCGGGACGCGCAGATACGCAGTATTTT
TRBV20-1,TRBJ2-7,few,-,CSARGVYEQYF,TGCAGTGCTAGAGGGGTCTACGAGCAGTACTTC
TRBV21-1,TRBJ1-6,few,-,CASSNPGQAVGNSPLHF,TGTGCCAGCAGCAACCCGGGACAGGCAGTGGGTAACTCACCCCTCCACTTT
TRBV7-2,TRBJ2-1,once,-,CASILPGGAEQFF,TGTGCCAGCATCCTCCCAGGGGGGGCTGAGCAGTTCTTC
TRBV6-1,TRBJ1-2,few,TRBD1,CASSEQGANYGYTF,TGTGCCAGCAGTGAACAGGGGGCTAACTATGGCTACACCTTC
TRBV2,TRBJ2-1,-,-,CASSARFYNEQFF,TGTGCCAGCAGTGCTCGGTTTTACAATGAGCAGTTCTTC
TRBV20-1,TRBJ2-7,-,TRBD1,CSATGGPLSYEQYF,TGCAGTGCTACAGGGGGACCTCTCTCCTACGAGCAGTACTTC
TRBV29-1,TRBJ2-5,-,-,CSVAAAPETQYF,TGCAGCGTTGCGGCAGCTCCAGAGACCCAGTACTTC
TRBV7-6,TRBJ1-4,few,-,CASSRPLEKLFF,TGTGCCAGCAGTCGTCCTTTGGAAAAACTGTTTTTT
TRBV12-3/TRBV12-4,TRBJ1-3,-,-,CASSFQTAHLRSGNTIYF,TGTGCCAGCAGTTTTCAGACCGCCCACCTGCGATCTGGAAACACCATATATTTT
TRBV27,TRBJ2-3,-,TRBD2,CASSFSGSKSGDTQYF,TGTGCCAGCAGTTTTAGCGGGAGCAAGTCGGGAGATACGCAGTATTTT
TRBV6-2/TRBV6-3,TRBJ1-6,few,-,CASSWDGGTSSPLHF,TGTGCCAGCAGTTGGGACGGGGGTACGAGTTCACCCCTCCACTTT
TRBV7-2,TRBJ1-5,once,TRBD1,CASSLRQGIYSNQPQHF,TGTGCCAGCAGCCTACGACAGGGGATATATAGCAATCAGCCCCAGCATTTT
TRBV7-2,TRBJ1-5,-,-,CASSFGADQPQHF,TGTGCCAGCAGCTTTGGGGCGGATCAGCCCCAGCATTTT
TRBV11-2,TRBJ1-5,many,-,CASSLDHRQPQHF,TGTGCCAGCAGCCTAGACCACAGACAGCCCCAGCATTTT
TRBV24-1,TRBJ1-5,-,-,CATSPGAGNQPQHF,TGTGCCACAAGCCCAGGGGCTGGCAATCAGCCCCAGCATTTT
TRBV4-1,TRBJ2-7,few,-,CASSQEGGFEQYF,TGCGCCAGCAGCCAAGAAGGAGGGTTCGAGCAGTACTTC
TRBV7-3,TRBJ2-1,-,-,CASSLGGFNEQFF,TGTGCCAGCAGCCTCGGGGGCTTTAATGAGCAGTTCTTC
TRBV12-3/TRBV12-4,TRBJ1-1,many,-,CASSWTREGPGAFF,TGTGCCAGCAGCTGGACAAGGGAAGGGCCGGGAGCTTTCTTT
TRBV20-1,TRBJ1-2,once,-,CSATGPPNYGYTF,TGCAGTGCTACAGGCCCTCCTAACTATGGCTACACCTTC
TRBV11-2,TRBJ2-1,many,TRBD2,CASSLGLGTSGTYNEQFF,TGTGCCAGCAGCTTAGGTCTCGGGACTAGCGGGACCTACAATGAGCAGTTCTTC
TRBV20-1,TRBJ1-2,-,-,CSARVRGGGYTF,TGCAGTGCTAGAGTTCGGGGAGGCGGCTACACCTTC
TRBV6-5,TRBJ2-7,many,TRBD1,CASSAGIGTGVLEQYF,TGTGCCAGCAGTGCGGGGATCGGGACAGGGGTTCTCGAGCAGTACTTC
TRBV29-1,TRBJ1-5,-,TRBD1,CSVLQGGSNQPQHF,TGCAGCGTCCTCCAAGGGGGCAGCAATCAGCCCCAGCATTTT
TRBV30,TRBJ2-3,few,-,CAWSTNRGGGTDTQYF,TGTGCCTGGAGTACCAACAGGGGAGGGGGAACAGATACGCAGTATTTT
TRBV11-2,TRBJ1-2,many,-,CASSLGGGNYGYTF,TGTGCCAGCAGCTTAGGCGGAGGGAACTATGGCTACACCTTC
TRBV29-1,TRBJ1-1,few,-,CSVGGFPEAFF,TGCAGCGTTGGGGGCTTTCCTGAAGCTTTCTTT
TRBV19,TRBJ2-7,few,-,CASSTGGSYEQYF,TGTGCCAGTAGCACCGGGGGCTCCTACGAGCAGTACTTC
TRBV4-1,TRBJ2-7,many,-,CASSQVIASRAYEQYF,TGCGCCAGCAGCCAAGTTATAGCTAGCAGAGCCTACGAGCAGTACTTC
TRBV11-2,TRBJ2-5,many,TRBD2,CASSPLGLGAETQYF,TGTGCCAGCAGCCCGCTGGGACTAGGAGCAGAGACCCAGTACTTC
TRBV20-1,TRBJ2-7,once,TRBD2,CSADLAGATFSYEQYF,TGCAGTGCGGATCTAGCGGGAGCTACCTTCTCCTACGAGCAGTACTTC